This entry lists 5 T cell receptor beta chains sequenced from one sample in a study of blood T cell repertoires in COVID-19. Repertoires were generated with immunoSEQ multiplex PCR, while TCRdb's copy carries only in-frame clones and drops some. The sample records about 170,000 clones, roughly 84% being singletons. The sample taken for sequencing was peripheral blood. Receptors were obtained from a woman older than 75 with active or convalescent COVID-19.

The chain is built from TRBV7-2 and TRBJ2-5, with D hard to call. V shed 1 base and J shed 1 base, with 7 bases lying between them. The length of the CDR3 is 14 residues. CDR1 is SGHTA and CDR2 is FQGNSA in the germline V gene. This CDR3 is CASSLGPVQETQYF. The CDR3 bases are TGTGCCAGCAGCTTAGGGCCAGTCCAAGAGACCCAGTACTTC.

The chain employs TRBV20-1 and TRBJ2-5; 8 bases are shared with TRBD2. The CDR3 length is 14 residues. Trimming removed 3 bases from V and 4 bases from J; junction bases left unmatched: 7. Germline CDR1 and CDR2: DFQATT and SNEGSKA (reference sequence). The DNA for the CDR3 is TGCAGTGCTAGTGCCCTTCTAGCGGGAGAGACCCAGTACTTC. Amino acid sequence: CSASALLAGETQYF.

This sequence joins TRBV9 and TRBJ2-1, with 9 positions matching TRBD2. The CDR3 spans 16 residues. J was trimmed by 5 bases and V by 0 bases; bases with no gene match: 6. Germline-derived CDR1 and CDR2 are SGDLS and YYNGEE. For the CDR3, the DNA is TGTGCCAGCAGCGTAGGTGGCGGGAGGGGAGACAATGAGCAGTTCTTC. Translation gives CASSVGGGRGDNEQFF. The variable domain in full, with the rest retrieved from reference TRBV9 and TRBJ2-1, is DSGVTQTPKHLITATGQRVTLRCSPRSGDLSVYWYQQSLDQGLQFLIQYYNGEERAKGNILERFSAQQFPDLHSELNLSSLELGDSALYFCASSVGGGRGDNEQFFGPGTRLTVL.

CDR3 amino acids: CASGEAGGPYNEQFF. Written as DNA, the CDR3 is TGCGCCAGCGGAGAGGCGGGAGGGCCTTACAATGAGCAGTTCTTC. The V gene is TRBV5-1, the J gene TRBJ2-1, with 9 bases identical to TRBD2. V was clipped by 7 bases and J by 4 bases; unmatched bases: 9. The length of the CDR3 is 15 residues. CDR1 and CDR2 (germline): SGHRS, YFSETQ. Complete variable domain (other parts from reference TRBV5-1 and TRBJ2-1): KAGVTQTPRYLIKTRGQQVTLSCSPISGHRSVSWYQQTPGQGLQFLFEYFSETQRNKGNFPGRFSGRQFSNSRSEMNVSTLELGDSALYLCASGEAGGPYNEQFFGPGTRLTVL.

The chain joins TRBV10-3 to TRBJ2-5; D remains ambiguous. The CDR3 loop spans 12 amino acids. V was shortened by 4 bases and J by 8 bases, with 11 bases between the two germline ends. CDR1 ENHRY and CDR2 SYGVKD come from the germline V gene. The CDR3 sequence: CAISATAETQYF. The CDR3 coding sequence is TGTGCCATCAGTGCCACCGCAGAAACCCAGTACTTC.